Presented here are 10 T cell receptor beta chains from one specimen sequenced in a study of CD8 T cells in Susac syndrome. The authors reverse transcribed roughly 0.45 to 1 ug RNA with random hexamers. TCRdb re-called the immunoSEQ multiplex PCR reads through MiXCR, storing one row per CDR3 protein. This sample has 150,000 to 200,000 distinct CDR3 sequences; under 95% occur once, and the top ten carry approximately 0.09%. The sequencing sample was made of CD4+ T cells from PBMCs. The receptor source for this set is a human donor with multiple sclerosis.

J is TRBJ1-1 and V is TRBV3-1; TRBD1 might be the D (6 bases). Deletions cut 4 bases from V and 3 bases from J, with 15 bases between. Per germline, CDR1 LGHDT and CDR2 YNNKEL (reference sequence). This CDR3 is 15 amino acids long. In DNA, the CDR3 is TGTGCCAGCAGCCCCCACCGGGACACCTACACTGAAGCTTTCTTT. It codes for CASSPHRDTYTEAFF.

V usage is TRBV2 and J usage is TRBJ2-2, with D maybe TRBD1 (6 bases). Trimming removed 6 bases from V and 4 bases from J, with 12 bases in between. This CDR3 is built from 14 residues. CDR1 and CDR2 (germline): SNHLY, FYNNEI. This CDR3 is CASRGDTATGELFF. In nucleotides, the CDR3 is TGTGCCAGCAGGGGGGACACAGCCACCGGGGAGCTGTTTTTT.

The V call is TRBV10-2, the J call TRBJ2-1; perhaps TRBD2 as D (6 bases). Germline CDR1 reads WSHSY; CDR2 reads SAAADI. V lost 10 bases to trimming and J lost 5 bases, with 15 bases between them. This CDR3 comprises 13 residues. The CDR3, as DNA: TGCGCCACCTCCTTTGCGGGAAACAATGAGCAGTTCTTC. Protein: CATSFAGNNEQFF.

This chain connects TRBV30 to TRBJ1-1, with 8 positions matching TRBD1. CDR1 is GTSNPN, CDR2 SVGIG, per germline (reference sequence). This CDR3 is 13 amino acids long. The V gene end was trimmed by 4 bases and the J gene end by 3 bases; junction bases not matched to a gene: 4. The CDR3 region has the DNA TGTGCCTGGACCCGACAGGGGTACACTGAAGCTTTCTTT. It encodes CAWTRQGYTEAFF. The full variable domain, its missing parts supplied by reference TRBV30 and TRBJ1-1, is SQTIHQWPATLVQPVGSPLSLECTVEGTSNPNLYWYRQAAGRGLQLLFYSVGIGQISSEVPQNLSASRPQDRQFILSSKKLLLSDSGFYLCAWTRQGYTEAFFGQGTRLTVV.

The chain uses TRBV12-3 or TRBV12-4 and TRBJ2-1; 8 nucleotides line up with TRBD2. The trim removed 5 bases at V and 8 bases at J, leaving 8 bases unmatched. The CDR3 length is 14 residues. The CDR3: CASSRTSRRDEQFF. The CDR3 DNA is TGTGCCAGCAGTCGGACTAGCAGAAGGGATGAGCAGTTCTTC.

This clonotype was seen only once. DNA for the CDR3: TGCGCCAGCAGGGGGGCAGGTTCACCCCTCCACTTT. Its translation is CASRGAGSPLHF. J is TRBJ1-6 and V is TRBV5-1; tentatively, D is TRBD1 (6 bases). The ends were cut back, 5 bases at V and 9 bases at J, with 9 bases in the middle. Germline CDR1 and CDR2: SGHRS and YFSETQ. The CDR3 extends over 12 amino acids.

This rearrangement joins TRBV3-1 to TRBJ1-1; D remains ambiguous. The V and J ends lost 3 bases and 7 bases respectively, with 15 bases between them. CDR3 length equals 14 residues. The germline V gene encodes CDR1 LGHDT and CDR2 YNNKEL (reference sequence). DNA for the CDR3: TGTGCCAGCAGCCACCCGGACCGACTGAGTGAAGCTTTCTTT. The encoded protein is CASSHPDRLSEAFF.

The chain combines TRBV24-1 with TRBJ2-1; 9 bases match TRBD1. In germline, CDR1 is KGHDR, CDR2 SFDVKD. The length of the CDR3 is 17 residues. The V segment lost 3 bases and the J segment 5 bases; nucleotides outside the gene matches: 10. The DNA for the CDR3 is TGTGCCACCAGTGATGGAACGCCGGGACAGGGTAACAATGAGCAGTTCTTC. It encodes CATSDGTPGQGNNEQFF.

This chain connects TRBV12-3 or TRBV12-4 to TRBJ2-1; the match to TRBD2 covers 11 bases. This CDR3 contains 15 residues. With V trimmed by 6 bases and J by 8 bases, 9 bases remained unmatched. The chain's CDR3 is CASRAISGRAHEQFF. CDR3 coding DNA: TGTGCCAGCAGAGCTATTAGCGGGAGGGCCCATGAGCAGTTCTTC.

The genes are TRBV29-1 and TRBJ2-4; no clear D gene. Looked up from germline, CDR1 is SQVTM and CDR2 is ANQGSEA. This CDR3 region has 12 residues. Between the trimmed V and J ends, which lost 3 bases and 10 bases, there was a span of 13 bases. Here the CDR3 reads CSVDPGIGIQYF. In DNA form, the CDR3 reads TGCAGCGTTGATCCCGGAATTGGGATTCAGTACTTC. The full variable domain, with the rest looked up from reference TRBV29-1 and TRBJ2-4, is SAVISQKPSRDICQRGTSLTIQCQVDSQVTMMFWYRQQPGQSLTLIATANQGSEATYESGFVIDKFPISRPNLTFSTLTVSNMSPEDSSIYLCSVDPGIGIQYFGAGTRLSVL.